Below, one TCR beta chain is given with its context. This table comes from immunoSEQ multiplex PCR, and its TCRdb copy is limited to in-frame clones, with some not included. The sample includes about 59,000 clones, 92% of them seen just once. This sample was taken from a study of T cell changes during pregnancy in multiple sclerosis. This sequence originates from a female donor in good health, enrolled as a control in a pregnancy study. Sequenced here: peripheral blood, sampled in the third trimester of pregnancy.

The CDR3 nucleotides are TGTGCCAGCAGCCTATACGTTCTAGGTGAGGCAGAGACCCAGTACTTC. Translation: CASSLYVLGEAETQYF. The chain couples TRBV7-2 to TRBJ2-5; D remains ambiguous. V was clipped by 5 bases and J by 4 bases, with 20 bases between them. Germline assignment: CDR1 SGHTA and CDR2 FQGNSA. The CDR3 length is 16 residues.